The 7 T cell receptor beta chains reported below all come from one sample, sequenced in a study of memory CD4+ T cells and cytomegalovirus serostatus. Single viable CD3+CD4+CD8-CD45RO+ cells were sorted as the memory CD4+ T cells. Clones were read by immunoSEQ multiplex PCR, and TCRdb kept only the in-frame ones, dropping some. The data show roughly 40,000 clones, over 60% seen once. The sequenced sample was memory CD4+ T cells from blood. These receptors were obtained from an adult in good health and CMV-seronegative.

The CDR3 loop reads CASSQAGWREIYNEQFF. CDR3 in DNA: TGTGCCAGCAGCCAAGCCGGGTGGAGGGAGATATACAATGAGCAGTTCTTC. The chain combines TRBV14 with TRBJ2-1; the D gene is possibly TRBD2 (6 bases). The CDR3 sequence is 17 residues long. Germline V gives CDR1 SGHDN, CDR2 FVKESK. With 1 base removed from V and 4 bases from J, the gap between germline ends came to 17 bases.

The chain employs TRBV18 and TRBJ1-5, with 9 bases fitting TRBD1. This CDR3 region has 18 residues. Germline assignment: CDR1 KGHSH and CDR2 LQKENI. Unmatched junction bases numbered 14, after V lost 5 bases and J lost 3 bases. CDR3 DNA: TGTGCCAGCTCAGCCCCGAGACAGGGGGTTGATGACAATCAGCCCCAGCATTTT. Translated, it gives CASSAPRQGVDDNQPQHF. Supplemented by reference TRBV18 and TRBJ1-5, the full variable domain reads NAGVMQNPRHLVRRRGQEARLRCSPMKGHSHVYWYRQLPEEGLKFMVYLQKENIIDESGMPKERFSAEFPKEGPSILRIQQVVRGDSAAYFCASSAPRQGVDDNQPQHFGDGTRLSIL.

The CDR3 spells CASSEDRAAYGYTF. CDR3 sequence (DNA): TGTGCCAGCAGCGAAGACAGGGCGGCCTATGGCTACACCTTC. The chain links TRBV5-5 to TRBJ1-2; 7 nucleotides line up with TRBD1. The CDR3 extends over 14 amino acids. The V gene's germline CDR1 is SGHKS and CDR2 YYEKEE (reference sequence). V lost 4 bases, J lost 4 bases, and 7 bases stayed unmatched.

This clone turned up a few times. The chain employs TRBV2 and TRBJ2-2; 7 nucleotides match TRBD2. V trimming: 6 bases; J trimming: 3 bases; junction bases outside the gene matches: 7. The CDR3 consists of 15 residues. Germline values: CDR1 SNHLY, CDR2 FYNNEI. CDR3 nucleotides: TGTGCCAGCAGCCCCAGCGGGACGGACACCGGGGAGCTGTTTTTT. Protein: CASSPSGTDTGELFF.

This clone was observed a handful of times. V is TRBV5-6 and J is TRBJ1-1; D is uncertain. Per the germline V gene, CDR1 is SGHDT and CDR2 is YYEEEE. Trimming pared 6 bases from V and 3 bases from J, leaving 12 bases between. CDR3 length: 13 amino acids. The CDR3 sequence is CASTPRRDTEAFF. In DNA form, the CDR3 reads TGTGCCAGCACCCCACGGCGGGACACTGAAGCTTTCTTT. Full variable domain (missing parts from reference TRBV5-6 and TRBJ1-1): DAGVTQSPTHLIKTRGQQVTLRCSPKSGHDTVSWYQQALGQGPQFIFQYYEEEERQRGNFPDRFSGHQFPNYSSELNVNALLLGDSALYLCASTPRRDTEAFFGQGTRLTVV.

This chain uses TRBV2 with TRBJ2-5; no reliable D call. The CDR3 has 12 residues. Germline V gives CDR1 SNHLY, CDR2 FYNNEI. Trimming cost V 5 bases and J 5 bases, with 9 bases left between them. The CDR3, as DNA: TGTGCCAGCAGTATACCACCGGAGACCCAGTACTTC. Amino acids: CASSIPPETQYF.

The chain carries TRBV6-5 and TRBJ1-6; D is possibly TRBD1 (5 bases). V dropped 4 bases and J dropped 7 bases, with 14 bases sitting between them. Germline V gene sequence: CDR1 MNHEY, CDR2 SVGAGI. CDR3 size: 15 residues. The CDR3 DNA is TGTGCCAGCAGTTCTCCGGCAGGGTACAATTCACCCCTCCACTTT. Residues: CASSSPAGYNSPLHF.